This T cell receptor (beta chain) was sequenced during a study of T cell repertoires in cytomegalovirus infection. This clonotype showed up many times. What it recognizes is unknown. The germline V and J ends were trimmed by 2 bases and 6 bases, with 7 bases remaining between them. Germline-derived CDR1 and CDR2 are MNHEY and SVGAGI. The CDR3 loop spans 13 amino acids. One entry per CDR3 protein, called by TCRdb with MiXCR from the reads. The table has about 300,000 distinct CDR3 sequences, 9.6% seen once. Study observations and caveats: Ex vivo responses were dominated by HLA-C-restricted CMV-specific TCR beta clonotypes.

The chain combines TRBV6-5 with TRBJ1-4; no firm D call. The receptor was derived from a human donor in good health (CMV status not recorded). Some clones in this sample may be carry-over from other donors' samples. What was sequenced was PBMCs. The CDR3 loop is CASSYDYDEKLFF. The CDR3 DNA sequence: TGTGCCAGCAGTTACGACTATGATGAAAAACTGTTTTTT.